These T cell receptor beta chains were read from a single sample in a study of regulatory T cells in long-lasting Graves disease. MiXCR was run by TCRdb on the multiplex PCR reads, yielding one entry per CDR3 protein. The sample consists of roughly 350,000 distinct CDR3 sequences, about a sixth of them appearing once. The same data also contributed to another study, on T cells in Graves' hyperthyroidism and ophthalmopathy.

The material was peripheral blood mononuclear cells (PBMCs), obtained at new diagnosis, from a patient treated with antithyroid drugs. These receptors were taken from a man aged 35-49 years with Graves disease. Both conserved end residues are part of each CDR3. Each record gives: clone size, CDR3 length, J gene, D gene, V gene, CDR3 protein, CDR3 DNA. A D gene is named only where the DNA matches it firmly. Size is stated for part of the rows, as once, few or many counts, or as a class when the clone is expanded.

abundance: many; len: 12; j_gene: TRBJ1-1; d_gene: -; v_gene: TRBV20-1; CDR3aa: CSATRVSWGAFF; CDR3nt: TGCAGTGCTACCAGGGTTAGTTGGGGAGCTTTCTTT
abundance: few; len: 13; j_gene: TRBJ2-7; d_gene: -; v_gene: TRBV6-5; CDR3aa: CASSYRNPPGQYF; CDR3nt: TGTGCCAGCAGTTACCGCAACCCCCCCGGGCAGTACTTC
abundance: few; len: 15; j_gene: TRBJ2-7; d_gene: -; v_gene: TRBV5-1; CDR3aa: CASSLVGGLSYEQYF; CDR3nt: TGCGCCAGCAGCTTGGTGGGGGGGCTCTCCTACGAGCAGTACTTC
abundance: many; len: 15; j_gene: TRBJ2-2; d_gene: TRBD1; v_gene: TRBV28; CDR3aa: CASSFPGGLIGELFF; CDR3nt: TGTGCCAGCAGTTTCCCAGGGGGCCTGATCGGGGAGCTGTTTTTT
abundance: many; len: 14; j_gene: TRBJ2-7; d_gene: -; v_gene: TRBV4-1; CDR3aa: CASSQDTISYEQYF; CDR3nt: TGCGCCAGCAGCCAAGATACAATTTCCTACGAGCAGTACTTC
abundance: many; len: 15; j_gene: TRBJ1-1; d_gene: -; v_gene: TRBV27; CDR3aa: CASRLTGRGGTEAFF; CDR3nt: TGTGCCAGCAGACTGACGGGACGGGGCGGCACTGAAGCTTTCTTT
abundance: many; len: 12; j_gene: TRBJ2-5; d_gene: -; v_gene: TRBV20-1; CDR3aa: CSAKQQKETQYF; CDR3nt: TGCAGTGCAAAACAACAGAAAGAGACCCAGTACTTC
abundance: many; len: 16; j_gene: TRBJ1-1; d_gene: -; v_gene: TRBV12-5; CDR3aa: CASGARSGSETFEAFF; CDR3nt: TGTGCTAGTGGTGCCAGGTCCGGGAGCGAGACTTTTGAAGCTTTCTTT
abundance: many; len: 12; j_gene: TRBJ2-3; d_gene: -; v_gene: TRBV7-2; CDR3aa: CASSPASDTQYF; CDR3nt: TGTGCCAGCAGCCCGGCATCAGATACGCAGTATTTT
abundance: few; len: 14; j_gene: TRBJ2-4; d_gene: -; v_gene: TRBV30; CDR3aa: CAWSGRSRVNIQYF; CDR3nt: TGTGCCTGGAGTGGACGGAGCAGGGTTAACATTCAGTACTTC
abundance: -; len: 15; j_gene: TRBJ2-5; d_gene: -; v_gene: TRBV10-3; CDR3aa: CAISELRSSYNEQYF; CDR3nt: TGTGCCATCAGTGAGCTCCGGAGCTCCTACAATGAGCAGTACTTC
abundance: -; len: 11; j_gene: TRBJ1-4; d_gene: -; v_gene: TRBV29-1; CDR3aa: CSADYNEKLFF; CDR3nt: TGCAGCGCCGACTATAATGAAAAACTGTTTTTT
abundance: -; len: 17; j_gene: TRBJ1-5; d_gene: -; v_gene: TRBV4-1; CDR3aa: CASSQEGHSSGNQPQHF; CDR3nt: TGCGCCAGCAGCCAAGAGGGCCACAGCTCGGGCAATCAGCCCCAGCATTTT
abundance: few; len: 14; j_gene: TRBJ2-3; d_gene: TRBD2; v_gene: TRBV19; CDR3aa: CASSSAGGPDTQYF; CDR3nt: TGTGCCAGTAGTTCGGCGGGGGGGCCAGATACGCAGTATTTT
abundance: -; len: 14; j_gene: TRBJ2-3; d_gene: TRBD2; v_gene: TRBV6-1; CDR3aa: CASTRTSAADTQYF; CDR3nt: TGTGCCAGTACAAGGACTAGCGCCGCAGATACGCAGTATTTT
abundance: many; len: 11; j_gene: TRBJ2-1; d_gene: -; v_gene: TRBV6-1; CDR3aa: CASSPRHEQFF; CDR3nt: TGTGCCAGCAGCCCCCGCCATGAGCAGTTCTTC
abundance: many; len: 14; j_gene: TRBJ1-1; d_gene: -; v_gene: TRBV28; CDR3aa: CASSTRVGDTEAFF; CDR3nt: TGTGCCAGCAGTACTAGAGTGGGGGACACTGAAGCTTTCTTT
abundance: many; len: 17; j_gene: TRBJ2-7; d_gene: TRBD1; v_gene: TRBV28; CDR3aa: CASNNIQGTPDSYEQYF; CDR3nt: TGTGCCAGCAATAACATACAGGGGACACCCGACTCCTACGAGCAGTACTTC
abundance: few; len: 15; j_gene: TRBJ2-5; d_gene: TRBD2; v_gene: TRBV30; CDR3aa: CAWSAGGARKETQYF; CDR3nt: TGTGCCTGGAGTGCCGGGGGGGCCCGAAAGGAGACCCAGTACTTC
abundance: many; len: 15; j_gene: TRBJ1-4; d_gene: TRBD1; v_gene: TRBV5-4; CDR3aa: CASSPDRLHNEKLFF; CDR3nt: TGTGCCAGCAGCCCGGACAGGTTACATAATGAAAAACTGTTTTTT
abundance: many; len: 14; j_gene: TRBJ2-3; d_gene: -; v_gene: TRBV3-1; CDR3aa: CASSQRLITDTQYF; CDR3nt: TGTGCCAGCAGCCAAAGACTGATCACAGATACGCAGTATTTT
abundance: -; len: 13; j_gene: TRBJ2-3; d_gene: -; v_gene: TRBV19; CDR3aa: CASGQQSTDTQYF; CDR3nt: TGTGCCAGCGGACAGCAGAGCACAGATACGCAGTATTTT
abundance: -; len: 17; j_gene: TRBJ1-5; d_gene: -; v_gene: TRBV6-5; CDR3aa: CASSYSTGTRSNQPRHF; CDR3nt: TGTGCCAGCAGTTACTCGACTGGGACACGTAGCAATCAGCCCCGGCATTTT
abundance: many; len: 16; j_gene: TRBJ2-3; d_gene: -; v_gene: TRBV2; CDR3aa: CASSGTTGIRTDTQYF; CDR3nt: TGTGCCAGCAGCGGGACAACAGGGATTCGTACAGATACGCAGTATTTT
abundance: -; len: 14; j_gene: TRBJ1-4; d_gene: -; v_gene: TRBV6-2/TRBV6-3; CDR3aa: CASSHAGGPEKLFF; CDR3nt: TGTGCCAGCAGCCACGCGGGGGGACCCGAAAAACTGTTTTTT
abundance: many; len: 12; j_gene: TRBJ2-5; d_gene: -; v_gene: TRBV3-1; CDR3aa: CASSQERLFQYF; CDR3nt: TGTGCCAGCAGCCAAGAAAGGCTGTTCCAGTACTTC
abundance: -; len: 14; j_gene: TRBJ2-5; d_gene: -; v_gene: TRBV5-1; CDR3aa: CASSLGRVEETQYF; CDR3nt: TGCGCCAGCAGCTTGGGCAGGGTAGAAGAGACCCAGTACTTC
abundance: -; len: 13; j_gene: TRBJ2-4; d_gene: -; v_gene: TRBV20-1; CDR3aa: CSARRGGGYIQYF; CDR3nt: TGCAGTGCTAGGCGGGGAGGGGGCTACATTCAGTACTTC
abundance: many; len: 14; j_gene: TRBJ2-6; d_gene: -; v_gene: TRBV3-1; CDR3aa: CASSPVSGANVLTF; CDR3nt: TGTGCCAGCTCACCGGTCTCTGGGGCCAACGTCCTGACTTTC
abundance: -; len: 16; j_gene: TRBJ2-1; d_gene: TRBD2; v_gene: TRBV9; CDR3aa: CASSGLAGGGFREQFF; CDR3nt: TGTGCCAGCAGCGGACTAGCGGGGGGGGGGTTCCGTGAGCAGTTCTTC
abundance: many; len: 11; j_gene: TRBJ1-6; d_gene: -; v_gene: TRBV12-3/TRBV12-4; CDR3aa: CASGQNSPLHF; CDR3nt: TGTGCCAGCGGACAAAATTCACCCCTCCACTTT
abundance: many; len: 15; j_gene: TRBJ2-2; d_gene: -; v_gene: TRBV6-2/TRBV6-3; CDR3aa: CASTLAGRSTGELFF; CDR3nt: TGTGCCAGCACCCTGGCGGGACGTAGCACCGGGGAGCTGTTTTTT
abundance: -; len: 14; j_gene: TRBJ2-5; d_gene: TRBD1; v_gene: TRBV6-1; CDR3aa: CASRATGGQETQYF; CDR3nt: TGTGCCAGCAGGGCGACAGGGGGCCAGGAGACCCAGTACTTC
abundance: few; len: 14; j_gene: TRBJ2-1; d_gene: TRBD1; v_gene: TRBV6-1; CDR3aa: CASRRQGAYNEQFF; CDR3nt: TGTGCCAGCAGGCGGCAGGGGGCGTACAATGAGCAGTTCTTC
abundance: -; len: 15; j_gene: TRBJ1-1; d_gene: -; v_gene: TRBV9; CDR3aa: CASSVAVQTNTEAFF; CDR3nt: TGTGCCAGCAGCGTTGCGGTACAAACGAACACTGAAGCTTTCTTT
abundance: many; len: 19; j_gene: TRBJ2-3; d_gene: TRBD2; v_gene: TRBV3-1; CDR3aa: CASSQVGSVAGLSTDTQYF; CDR3nt: TGTGCCAGCAGCCAAGTCGGTTCGGTAGCGGGGCTTAGCACAGATACGCAGTATTTT
abundance: -; len: 12; j_gene: TRBJ2-6; d_gene: -; v_gene: TRBV6-1; CDR3aa: CAIGSGANVLTF; CDR3nt: TGTGCCATCGGTTCTGGGGCCAACGTCCTGACTTTC
abundance: many; len: 18; j_gene: TRBJ2-2; d_gene: TRBD2; v_gene: TRBV5-1; CDR3aa: CASSLGLRTSGNTGELFF; CDR3nt: TGCGCCAGCAGCTTGGGGTTGAGGACTAGCGGAAACACCGGGGAGCTGTTTTTT
abundance: many; len: 15; j_gene: TRBJ1-5; d_gene: -; v_gene: TRBV18; CDR3aa: CASSIPRDAQRPQHF; CDR3nt: TGTGCCAGCTCTATTCCTCGGGACGCCCAAAGGCCCCAGCATTTT
abundance: many; len: 14; j_gene: TRBJ2-1; d_gene: TRBD2; v_gene: TRBV5-1; CDR3aa: CASSPRTSGNEQFF; CDR3nt: TGTGCCAGCAGCCCCCGGACTAGCGGAAATGAGCAGTTCTTC
abundance: few; len: 13; j_gene: TRBJ1-2; d_gene: -; v_gene: TRBV20-1; CDR3aa: CSARDHSEHGYTF; CDR3nt: TGCAGTGCTAGAGATCATTCAGAACATGGCTACACCTTC
abundance: few; len: 13; j_gene: TRBJ2-2; d_gene: TRBD1; v_gene: TRBV28; CDR3aa: CAIKQGPTGELFF; CDR3nt: TGTGCCATCAAACAGGGGCCCACCGGGGAGCTGTTTTTT
abundance: few; len: 14; j_gene: TRBJ1-2; d_gene: -; v_gene: TRBV6-5; CDR3aa: CASSFAGGTYGYTF; CDR3nt: TGTGCCAGCAGTTTCGCAGGCGGCACCTATGGCTACACCTTC
abundance: few; len: 12; j_gene: TRBJ2-3; d_gene: TRBD1; v_gene: TRBV7-6; CDR3aa: CASSSRDRGQYF; CDR3nt: TGTGCCAGCAGCTCCCGGGACAGGGGGCAGTATTTT
abundance: many; len: 16; j_gene: TRBJ2-2; d_gene: -; v_gene: TRBV5-1; CDR3aa: CASSLYSGGAPGELFF; CDR3nt: TGCGCCAGCAGCTTGTATTCGGGGGGCGCGCCCGGGGAGCTGTTTTTT
abundance: -; len: 15; j_gene: TRBJ2-1; d_gene: TRBD2; v_gene: TRBV5-1; CDR3aa: CASSFLAGVDNEQFF; CDR3nt: TGCGCCAGCAGCTTTCTAGCGGGGGTCGACAATGAGCAGTTCTTC
abundance: -; len: 14; j_gene: TRBJ1-2; d_gene: TRBD1; v_gene: TRBV6-1; CDR3aa: CASQGGGFTYGYTF; CDR3nt: TGTGCCAGCCAGGGGGGCGGTTTTACCTATGGCTACACCTTC
abundance: many; len: 13; j_gene: TRBJ2-5; d_gene: -; v_gene: TRBV7-2; CDR3aa: CASSSVRGETQYF; CDR3nt: TGTGCCAGCAGCAGCGTTAGGGGGGAGACCCAGTACTTC
abundance: once; len: 15; j_gene: TRBJ2-2; d_gene: -; v_gene: TRBV5-1; CDR3aa: CASSLRGVDTGELFF; CDR3nt: TGCGCCAGCAGCTTGCGAGGGGTGGACACCGGGGAGCTGTTTTTT
abundance: many; len: 15; j_gene: TRBJ2-5; d_gene: -; v_gene: TRBV3-1; CDR3aa: CASSPLGEFQETQYF; CDR3nt: TGTGCCAGCAGCCCCCTAGGCGAATTCCAAGAGACCCAGTACTTC
abundance: many; len: 12; j_gene: TRBJ1-1; d_gene: -; v_gene: TRBV3-1; CDR3aa: CASSGRPHAAFF; CDR3nt: TGTGCCAGCAGCGGCCGGCCCCACGCGGCTTTCTTT
abundance: many; len: 14; j_gene: TRBJ1-1; d_gene: -; v_gene: TRBV18; CDR3aa: CASSRGLTAIEAFF; CDR3nt: TGTGCCAGCTCACGCGGCCTCACCGCCATTGAAGCTTTCTTT
abundance: many; len: 14; j_gene: TRBJ1-1; d_gene: TRBD1; v_gene: TRBV5-1; CDR3aa: CASSRDSQNTEAFF; CDR3nt: TGCGCCAGCAGCCGGGACAGTCAGAACACTGAAGCTTTCTTT
abundance: many; len: 14; j_gene: TRBJ1-1; d_gene: -; v_gene: TRBV12-3/TRBV12-4; CDR3aa: CASRLKGGGGEAFF; CDR3nt: TGTGCCAGCAGGCTTAAGGGGGGGGGAGGTGAAGCTTTCTTT
abundance: many; len: 18; j_gene: TRBJ2-3; d_gene: -; v_gene: TRBV28; CDR3aa: CASSLFVSLTPSADTQYF; CDR3nt: TGTGCCAGCAGTTTATTTGTATCACTGACACCAAGCGCAGATACGCAGTATTTT
abundance: many; len: 15; j_gene: TRBJ2-5; d_gene: TRBD1; v_gene: TRBV2; CDR3aa: CASSEAQGVAETQYF; CDR3nt: TGTGCCAGCAGTGAGGCCCAGGGGGTCGCAGAGACCCAGTACTTC
abundance: few; len: 17; j_gene: TRBJ2-5; d_gene: -; v_gene: TRBV7-2; CDR3aa: CASSLRQGRGVGETQYF; CDR3nt: TGTGCCAGCAGCCTTAGACAGGGACGGGGGGTGGGGGAGACCCAGTACTTC
abundance: few; len: 15; j_gene: TRBJ1-6; d_gene: TRBD1; v_gene: TRBV10-3; CDR3aa: CATHPGQGLGSPLHF; CDR3nt: TGTGCCACCCACCCGGGACAGGGGCTTGGTTCACCCCTCCACTTT
abundance: many; len: 12; j_gene: TRBJ2-5; d_gene: -; v_gene: TRBV2; CDR3aa: CASSADRETQYF; CDR3nt: TGTGCCAGCAGTGCGGACAGAGAGACCCAGTACTTC
abundance: -; len: 15; j_gene: TRBJ1-4; d_gene: -; v_gene: TRBV7-2; CDR3aa: CASSIQTDTNEKLFF; CDR3nt: TGTGCCAGCAGCATACAGACAGACACTAATGAAAAACTGTTTTTT